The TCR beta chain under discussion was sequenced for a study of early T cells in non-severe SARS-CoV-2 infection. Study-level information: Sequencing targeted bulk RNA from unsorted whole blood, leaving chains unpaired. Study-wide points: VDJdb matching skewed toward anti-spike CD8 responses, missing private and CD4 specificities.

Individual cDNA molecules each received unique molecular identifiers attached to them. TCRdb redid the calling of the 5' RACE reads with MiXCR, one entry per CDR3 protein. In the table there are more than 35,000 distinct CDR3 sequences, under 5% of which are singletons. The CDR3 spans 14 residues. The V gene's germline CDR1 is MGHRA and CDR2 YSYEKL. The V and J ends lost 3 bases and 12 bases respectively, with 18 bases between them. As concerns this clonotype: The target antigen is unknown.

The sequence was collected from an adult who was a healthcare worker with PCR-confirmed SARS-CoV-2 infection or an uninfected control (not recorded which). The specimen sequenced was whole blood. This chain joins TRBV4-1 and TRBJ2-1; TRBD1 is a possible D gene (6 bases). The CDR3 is CASSQAGVNRAQFF. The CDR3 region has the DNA TGCGCCAGCAGCCAGGCCGGGGTTAACAGGGCGCAGTTCTTC.